This is a list of T cell receptor beta chains from one sample in a study of T cell responses to AZD1222 COVID-19 vaccine. Clones were sequenced by immunoSEQ multiplex PCR, and TCRdb holds only the in-frame ones, with some missing. The repertoire holds tens of thousands of clones, with around 73% as singletons. Sequencing used peripheral blood, obtained on day 0 of AZD1222 vaccination. All receptors come from an adult in good health. CDR3s leave out the opening cysteine and the closing phenylalanine or tryptophan.

>TRBJ2-7|TRBV10-2
ASRGRANYEQY
>TRBJ1-5|TRBV19
ASSITTGGRRPQH
>TRBJ2-1|TRBV29-1
SARLAFNEQF
>TRBJ2-3|TRBV10-3
AISESWDRGPDTQY
>TRBJ1-2|TRBV2
ASSETGQNGYT
>TRBJ2-6|TRBV7-2
ASSLGERQSGANVLT
>TRBJ2-3|TRBV5-1
ASREGGTDTQY
>TRBJ2-5|TRBV20-1
SASWDRVQETQY
>TRBJ1-3|TRBV28
ASKPGVEHTIY
>TRBJ2-4|TRBV18
ASSIGTSGTSRGKNIQY
>TRBJ2-7|TRBV5-1
ASSFSSDSTYEQY
>TRBJ2-7|TRBV5-8
ASSLPGLVSEQY
>TRBJ2-3|TRBV12-3/TRBV12-4
ASSFRQDTQY
>TRBJ2-7|TRBV11-2
ASSLDPPGPKSSYEQY
>TRBJ2-5|TRBV5-1
ASSLPGTGSQTQY
>TRBJ2-1|TRBV7-9
ASRPGRSFSYNEQF
>TRBJ1-3|TRBV7-6
ASSRTGGEGNTIY
>TRBJ2-2|TRBV4-1
ASSPGLAHYGDTGELF
>TRBJ2-2|TRBV10-3
AISGLDTGELF
>TRBJ2-3|TRBV4-3
ASSQEGLSSSTQY
>TRBJ2-3|TRBV11-2
ASSLGQVSTDTQY
>TRBJ1-2|TRBV19
ASSDSASGGGYT
>TRBJ2-5|TRBV19
ASSSGRGRETQY
>TRBJ1-2|TRBV4-2
ASSQPYQDSYGYT
>TRBJ1-5|TRBV18
ASSPAPLGDQPQH
>TRBJ2-3|TRBV6-4
ASSDRGRNTDTQY
>TRBJ2-4|TRBV6-2/TRBV6-3
ASSYTGADHKNIQY
>TRBJ2-2|TRBV10-1
ASKAGEAGELF
>TRBJ1-1|TRBV20-1
SASGTGKFLTEAF